The clone carrying this TCR beta chain occurred a few times. This entry belongs to a study of memory CD4+ T cells and cytomegalovirus serostatus. The sort gate was single viable CD3+CD4+CD8-CD45RO+ cells for memory CD4+ T cells. Produced via immunoSEQ multiplex PCR; TCRdb's table is partial and in-frame only. The sample yields roughly 56,000 clones, about four fifths seen once. V lost 4 bases to trimming and J lost 4 bases; unmatched junction nucleotides: 11. CDR3 length: 18 amino acids. Germline assignment: CDR1 SNHLY and CDR2 FYNNEI. The sample taken for sequencing was memory CD4+ T cells from blood. This sequence joins TRBV2 and TRBJ2-6, with 9 nucleotides matching TRBD1. This receptor was taken from an adult in good health and CMV-seronegative. DNA for the CDR3: TGTGCCAGCAGTGGTCAGGACAGGGGACAAAGGGGGGCCAACGTCCTGACTTTC. The encoded protein is CASSGQDRGQRGANVLTF.